Below are 25 T cell receptor beta chains sequenced from a single sample in a study of PD-1 blockade in classical Hodgkin lymphoma (dated by TCRdb to about 2020). The time point label on this specimen signifies: cycle 1 day 1 (C1D1), immediately before nivolumab initiation. Relapse after autologous stem cell transplantation had occurred in all trial patients, and cohorts A, B and C were distinguished by prior brentuximab vedotin exposure. Libraries were made using the immunoSEQ multiplex PCR assay. Here the immuneACCESS table is served through TCRdb, limited to in-frame sequences with V and J called. Missing clones are a known gap in these copies; in checked studies unresolved V genes cover under half, and the rest lacks a known reason. This sample gives about 21,000 clones in total; approximately 74% of them show up just once. Together, the top ten hold about a fifth of the sample. The material was peripheral blood mononuclear cells (PBMCs), obtained at baseline. These receptors all come from a human donor with classical Hodgkin lymphoma.

Here the CDR3 DNA reads TGTGCCAGCAGTTTGGGTCTGGAAGCTTTCTTT. It is translated as CASSLGLEAFF. The rearrangement uses TRBV2 and TRBJ1-1; no reliable D call. The CDR3 totals 11 residues. Germline assignment: CDR1 SNHLY and CDR2 FYNNEI. Trimming removed 5 bases from V and 8 bases from J, with 9 bases in between.

The chain links TRBV6-1 to TRBJ1-5, with 7 positions matching TRBD1. The V segment lost 5 bases and the J segment 4 bases; nucleotides outside the gene matches: 5. Germline V CDR1 and CDR2: MNHNS, SASEGT. CDR3 length equals 14 residues. As DNA, the CDR3 is TGTGCCAGCAGTATTGGGACAGAAAATCAGCCCCAGCATTTT. This encodes CASSIGTENQPQHF.

This clone was recorded only once. The chain employs TRBV6-4 and TRBJ2-1, with a tentative D call TRBD1 (5 bases). CDR1 is MRHNA, CDR2 SNTAGT, per germline. The CDR3 sequence is 13 residues long. V was pared by 0 bases and J by 5 bases, with 5 bases between. DNA for the CDR3: TGTGCCAGCAGTGACTCGGACAACAATGAGCAGTTCTTC. Amino acids: CASSDSDNNEQFF.

The V gene is TRBV6-5, the J gene TRBJ1-2; D remains ambiguous. The CDR3 consists of 15 residues. The V gene's germline CDR1 is MNHEY and CDR2 SVGAGI. V lost 1 base and J 4 bases, leaving 13 bases between the germline ends. CDR3 coding DNA: TGTGCCAGCAGTTACTATAGGGAGACGGGCTATGGCTACACCTTC. Protein product: CASSYYRETGYGYTF.

This clone appeared a few times. The rearrangement joins TRBV9 to TRBJ2-3; 7 positions match TRBD2. The V gene end was trimmed by 0 bases and the J gene end by 6 bases; junction bases not matched to a gene: 7. The CDR3 length is 15 residues. Germline assignment: CDR1 SGDLS and CDR2 YYNGEE. CDR3: CASSVGRTGGDTQYF. The CDR3 DNA sequence: TGTGCCAGCAGCGTAGGACGAACCGGGGGGGATACGCAGTATTTT.

The chain uses TRBV4-1 and TRBJ2-1, with 7 bases lining up with TRBD1. This CDR3 is built from 16 residues. Trimming took 2 bases from V and 2 from J; bases not matched to a gene: 6. CDR1 MGHRA and CDR2 YSYEKL come from the germline V gene. The CDR3: CASSQSQGVPYNEQFF. In DNA, the CDR3 is TGCGCCAGCAGCCAAAGTCAGGGGGTCCCCTACAATGAGCAGTTCTTC.

The chain is built from TRBV27 and TRBJ1-2; 7 bases fit TRBD1. This CDR3 has 12 amino acids. Germline V gene sequence: CDR1 MNHEY, CDR2 SMNVEV (reference sequence). The trim removed 5 bases at V and 7 bases at J, leaving 4 bases unmatched. The CDR3 coding sequence is TGTGCCAGCAGTGCGACAGGGTTTGGCTACACCTTC. Translation: CASSATGFGYTF.

By share, this clone ranks as medium-sized. The chain is built from TRBV19 and TRBJ1-4; D unclear. The CDR3 is 13 amino acids. Trimming shortened V by 6 bases and J by 0 bases, and 5 bases separated the two germline ends. In germline, CDR1 is LNHDA, CDR2 SQIVND (reference sequence). CDR3 nucleotide sequence: TGTGCCAGTAGAAGACCAACTAATGAAAAACTGTTTTTT. Protein: CASRRPTNEKLFF.

This chain uses TRBV9 with TRBJ1-5; D is unresolved. The germline V gene encodes CDR1 SGDLS and CDR2 YYNGEE. With 2 bases removed from V and 3 bases from J, the gap between germline ends came to 9 bases. This CDR3 has 14 amino acids. The CDR3 reads CASSVTPNNQPQHF. The CDR3 coding sequence is TGTGCCAGCAGCGTCACACCTAACAATCAGCCCCAGCATTTT.

The genes are TRBV7-7 and TRBJ2-1; D possibly corresponds to TRBD2 (7 bases). This CDR3 is built from 13 residues. V shed 4 bases and J shed 9 bases, with 13 bases lying between them. The V gene's germline CDR1 is SSHAT and CDR2 FNYEAQ (reference sequence). The CDR3 coding sequence is TGTGCCAGCAGCTCGAGGGGGGGAGGTGAGCAGTTCTTC. The encoded protein is CASSSRGGGEQFF.

V and J are TRBV6-5 and TRBJ2-1; D gene ambiguous. CDR3 length equals 15 residues. Trimming took 2 bases from V and 8 from J, leaving 16 bases between them. Germline CDR1 reads MNHEY; CDR2 reads SVGAGI. The CDR3 sequence is CASSYRLGGSDEQFF. DNA of the CDR3: TGTGCCAGCAGTTACCGTCTAGGCGGATCGGATGAGCAGTTCTTC.

V and J are TRBV19 and TRBJ2-1; no definite D call. The CDR3 contains 14 residues. Deletions cut 0 bases from V and 4 bases from J, with 7 bases between. Germline values: CDR1 LNHDA, CDR2 SQIVND (reference sequence). CDR3 loop: CASSIDRRYNEQFF. CDR3 sequence (DNA): TGTGCCAGTAGTATAGATCGGCGTTACAATGAGCAGTTCTTC. Together with reference TRBV19 and TRBJ2-1, the CDR3 gives the full variable domain: DGGITQSPKYLFRKEGQNVTLSCEQNLNHDAMYWYRQDPGQGLRLIYYSQIVNDFQKGDIAEGYSVSREKKESFPLTVTSAQKNPTAFYLCASSIDRRYNEQFFGPGTRLTVL.

The chain couples TRBV4-3 to TRBJ2-7; TRBD2 matches at 7 bases. The CDR3 covers 14 residues. Losses at the gene ends were 4 bases for V and 2 bases for J; bases not matched to a gene: 5. The germline CDR1 and CDR2 sequences are LGHNA and YSLEER. The CDR3 protein is CASSPGLETYEQYF. CDR3 DNA: TGCGCCAGCAGCCCCGGACTAGAAACCTACGAGCAGTACTTC.

This clone was seen a single time. The rearrangement uses TRBV7-9 and TRBJ2-3, with TRBD1 matching over 11 bases. Looked up from germline, CDR1 is SEHNR and CDR2 is FQNEAQ (reference sequence). Trimming took 5 bases from V and 5 from J; bases not matched to a gene: 6. The CDR3 loop spans 15 amino acids. In DNA, the CDR3 is TGTGCCAGCAGCCTCGGGACAGGGGGTCAAGATACGCAGTATTTT. It translates to CASSLGTGGQDTQYF.

This clone turned up a few times. The gene calls are TRBV5-4 and TRBJ1-5, with 8 bases fitting TRBD1. The junction had 14 bases not matched to a gene; V was cut back by 4 bases and J by 11 bases. The CDR3 contains 15 residues. In germline, CDR1 is SGHNT, CDR2 YYREEE (reference sequence). CDR3: CASSQYRGSGRAQHF. The CDR3 DNA reads as TGTGCCAGCAGCCAATACAGGGGGTCGGGTCGGGCCCAGCATTTT.

This clone was recorded once. V is TRBV5-4 and J is TRBJ2-3, with a possible D match to TRBD2 (5 bases). V lost 0 bases to trimming and J lost 2 bases, with 13 bases between them. The CDR3 is 16 amino acids. CDR1 is SGHNT and CDR2 is YYREEE in the germline V gene (reference sequence). The CDR3 DNA follows: TGTGCCAGCAGCTTGGGGGTGGAGGTGAACACAGATACGCAGTATTTT. Encoded protein: CASSLGVEVNTDTQYF.

This clone has a handful of counts. This rearrangement joins TRBV27 to TRBJ2-1; 8 nucleotides align to TRBD1. Losses at the gene ends were 5 bases for V and 6 bases for J; bases not matched to a gene: 3. This CDR3 has 13 amino acids. Germline-derived CDR1 and CDR2 are MNHEY and SMNVEV (reference sequence). The CDR3 DNA reads as TGTGCCAGCAGTCGGACAGGGAGCAATGAGCAGTTCTTC. It yields the protein CASSRTGSNEQFF.

This clone was found once. The CDR3 nucleotides read TGTGCCAGCAGCTTAGCGGGTAGGGATTATGGCTACACCTTC. Encoded protein: CASSLAGRDYGYTF. The chain has TRBV7-9 and TRBJ1-2; D remains unclear. Germline V gene lookup returns CDR1 SEHNR and CDR2 FQNEAQ (reference sequence). The CDR3 is made up of 14 amino acids. Trimming removed 0 bases from V and 5 bases from J, with 10 bases in between.

This chain joins TRBV10-3 and TRBJ1-1, with D tentatively TRBD1 (6 bases). This CDR3 comprises 16 residues. V gave up 4 bases and J gave up 0 bases, with 15 bases separating them. Germline loops: CDR1 ENHRY, CDR2 SYGVKD. DNA for the CDR3: TGTGCCATCAGTGGGGGGGCAGCACGTTTGAACACTGAAGCTTTCTTT. As protein: CAISGGAARLNTEAFF.

This clone was found a few times. The chain has TRBV12-5 and TRBJ2-7; D gene unclear. CDR3 size: 13 residues. The germline V gene encodes CDR1 LGHNT and CDR2 FRNRAP. V was pared by 8 bases and J by 2 bases, with 13 bases between. The CDR3 bases are TGTGCTAGTTATAGCACGGTGACCTACGAGCAGTACTTC. Amino acids: CASYSTVTYEQYF.

The chain employs TRBV30 and TRBJ1-5; D unresolved. V lost 0 bases, J lost 6 bases, and 12 bases lay in between. From germline, CDR1 is GTSNPN and CDR2 SVGIG (reference sequence). The CDR3 contains 14 residues. This CDR3 reads CAWSVVISGQPQHF. As DNA, the CDR3 is TGTGCCTGGAGTGTTGTAATATCTGGTCAGCCCCAGCATTTT.

The chain has TRBV6-6 and TRBJ2-7; tentative D call: TRBD2 (6 bases). V lost 5 bases, J lost 6 bases, and 20 bases lay in between. CDR3 length: 15 residues. Germline V gene lookup returns CDR1 MNHNY and CDR2 SVGAGI (reference sequence). CDR3 sequence reads: CASSLTGPQGGEQYF. The CDR3 DNA follows: TGTGCCAGCAGTCTAACGGGGCCCCAGGGAGGCGAGCAGTACTTC.

The rearrangement uses TRBV18 and TRBJ1-1; D not certain. Per the germline V gene, CDR1 is KGHSH and CDR2 is LQKENI. The V end lost 1 base, the J end lost 5 bases, and 11 bases lay between the germline ends. This CDR3 region has 14 residues. DNA of the CDR3: TGTGCCAGCTCACCACAGTCACGTTTGACTGAAGCTTTCTTT. This sequence encodes CASSPQSRLTEAFF.

The chain recombines TRBV6-5 with TRBJ1-2; D possibly corresponds to TRBD1 (5 bases). Trimming cost V 5 bases and J 2 bases, with 9 bases left between them. Germline lookup yields CDR1 MNHEY and CDR2 SVGAGI. CDR3 length: 13 amino acids. The CDR3 loop reads CASSEQANYGYTF. CDR3 bases: TGTGCCAGCAGTGAACAGGCAAACTATGGCTACACCTTC.

The CDR3 nucleotides are TGTGCCAGCAGTTTGCGACAGGGAGCCTACGAGCAGTACTTC. This sequence encodes CASSLRQGAYEQYF. This chain connects TRBV27 to TRBJ2-7; 7 positions match TRBD1. Germline CDR1 reads MNHEY; CDR2 reads SMNVEV (reference sequence). The J segment lost 2 bases and the V segment lost 3 bases, leaving 4 bases of the junction unmatched. The CDR3 totals 14 residues.